This T cell receptor beta chain is from a study of blood T cell repertoires in COVID-19. CDR1 is SGHKS and CDR2 is YYEKEE in the germline V gene (reference sequence). With 4 bases clipped from V and 8 bases from J, the junction kept 8 bases outside the gene matches. The CDR3 covers 13 residues. Original processing notes: The authors estimated nucleated cell counts from reference gene primer amplification. Sequencing used immunoSEQ multiplex PCR; TCRdb keeps in-frame clones, though not all of them. The V and J calls and clone size come from that table; D and trimming were worked out from the DNA. This table has 90,000 to 110,000 clones, around 76% appearing once.

The receptor was derived from an older woman with acute or convalescent COVID-19. This chain uses TRBV5-5 with TRBJ1-2, with 7 positions matching TRBD1. Sequencing was carried out using peripheral blood. The chain's CDR3 is CASSKTGPEGYTF. The DNA for the CDR3 is TGTGCCAGCAGCAAGACAGGGCCGGAAGGCTACACCTTC.